A single sample gave rise to the 8 T cell receptor beta chains below, sequenced in a study of shared clonotypes between healthy human individuals. Here immunoSEQ multiplex PCR was the method, and the copy in TCRdb shows in-frame clones only, minus some. The table shows about 2.4 million clones, with roughly 93% occurring only once. The sequencing sample was made of naive CD4+ T cells from PBMCs. Subset given: CD45RA+ positively selected. The receptors were sampled from a man between 18 and 35 years old in good health. Some clones in this sample may be carry-over from other donors' samples.

This chain joins TRBV6-1 and TRBJ2-3; D is unresolved. V was trimmed by 1 base and J by 2 bases, leaving 7 bases between them. The CDR3 runs 14 residues. CDR1 is MNHNS, CDR2 SASEGT, per germline. This CDR3 is CASSEGPDTDTQYF. In DNA, the CDR3 is TGTGCCAGCAGTGAAGGCCCAGACACAGATACGCAGTATTTT.

This sequence joins TRBV5-6 and TRBJ2-7; D gene uncertain. V was cut by 2 bases and J by 5 bases, with 8 bases left in between. Germline V gene data show CDR1 as SGHDT and CDR2 as YYEEEE. The CDR3 totals 12 residues. Here the CDR3 reads CASSFVGDEQYF. The CDR3 coding sequence is TGTGCCAGCAGCTTTGTAGGTGACGAGCAGTACTTC.

Concerning this clone: The same CDR3 can be traced to other DNA sequences in this sample. This rearrangement joins TRBV15 to TRBJ2-3; no reliable D call. CDR3 length: 14 amino acids. Trimming stripped 4 bases from V and 0 bases from J, with 8 bases between. The germline CDR1 and CDR2 sequences are LNHNV and YYDKDF (reference sequence). Here the CDR3 reads CATSTIGSTDTQYF. CDR3 bases: TGTGCCACCAGCACAATAGGGAGCACAGATACGCAGTATTTT.

The CDR3 sequence: CAWSVRRQLNTEAFF. The CDR3 DNA is TGTGCCTGGAGTGTACGTCGGCAGCTGAACACTGAAGCTTTCTTT. The chain combines TRBV30 with TRBJ1-1; D ambiguous. V was pared by 0 bases and J by 0 bases, with 11 bases between. Germline lookup yields CDR1 GTSNPN and CDR2 SVGIG (reference sequence). This CDR3 has 15 amino acids.

This chain connects TRBV4-2 to TRBJ2-1, with TRBD2 matching over 8 bases. Losses at the gene ends were 4 bases for V and 5 bases for J; bases not matched to a gene: 10. The CDR3 totals 16 residues. Germline V gene lookup returns CDR1 LGHNA and CDR2 YNFKEQ. DNA of the CDR3: TGTGCCAGCAGCCTTTCGACTAGCGCCGCGGACAATGAGCAGTTCTTC. Amino acids: CASSLSTSAADNEQFF.

This sequence joins TRBV7-9 and TRBJ2-7, with D hard to call. There are 12 residues in the CDR3. Per germline, CDR1 SEHNR and CDR2 FQNEAQ (reference sequence). Trimming stripped 5 bases from V and 2 bases from J, with 7 bases between. The DNA for the CDR3 is TGTGCCAGCAGCCACGGCGCCTACGAGCAGTACTTC. This encodes CASSHGAYEQYF.

Concerning this clone itself: This CDR3 is also generated by other DNA sequences in the sample. The chain recombines TRBV7-3 with TRBJ2-3; D not certain. This CDR3 is 14 amino acids long. Trimming stripped 1 base from V and 2 bases from J, with 7 bases between. Germline-derived CDR1 and CDR2 are SGHTA and FQGTGA. For the CDR3, the DNA is TGTGCCAGCAGCTTAAGGGCCTCCACAGATACGCAGTATTTT. Encoded protein: CASSLRASTDTQYF. The full variable domain, its missing parts supplied by reference TRBV7-3 and TRBJ2-3, is GAGVSQTPSNKVTEKGKYVELRCDPISGHTALYWYRQSLGQGPEFLIYFQGTGAADDSGLPNDRFFAVRPEGSVSTLKIQRTERGDSAVYLCASSLRASTDTQYFGPGTRLTVL.

This chain uses TRBV7-3 with TRBJ2-2, with D maybe TRBD1 (5 bases). This CDR3 is built from 15 residues. The germline V gene has CDR1 SGHTA and CDR2 FQGTGA. The V end was cut by 2 bases, the J end by 5 bases, with 12 bases between. The CDR3 protein is CASSLFRVGTGELFF. CDR3 DNA: TGTGCCAGCAGCTTATTCAGGGTGGGGACCGGGGAGCTGTTTTTT.